The clone carrying this T cell receptor (beta chain) was counted at least ten times. What it binds is not known. TCRdb analysed the 5' RACE reads with MiXCR anew, one entry per CDR3 protein. Among almost 30,000 distinct CDR3 sequences listed, less than 5.5% were seen once. This CDR3 is 15 amino acids long. Trimming cost V 2 bases and J 1 base, with 11 bases left between them. Germline loops: CDR1 SGDLS, CDR2 YYNGEE. The data were obtained in a study of CD8 T cells in ankylosing spondylitis. Study-wide results and caveats: Apparently characteristic of ankylosing spondylitis blood was a TCR beta motif (about 8 highly homologous variants).

The source material was blood, either unsorted or a sorted T cell fraction (not recorded which). The sequence was collected from a female donor with ankylosing spondylitis or in good health (not recorded which). The chain couples TRBV9 to TRBJ2-3; TRBD1 or TRBD2 may be the D gene (5 bases each). The CDR3 protein is CASSVRDEGTDTQYF. DNA of the CDR3: TGTGCCAGCAGCGTGAGGGACGAAGGCACAGATACGCAGTATTTT. Full variable domain (outside the CDR3, taken from reference TRBV9 and TRBJ2-3): DSGVTQTPKHLITATGQRVTLRCSPRSGDLSVYWYQQSLDQGLQFLIQYYNGEERAKGNILERFSAQQFPDLHSELNLSSLELGDSALYFCASSVRDEGTDTQYFGPGTRLTVL.